A single T cell receptor beta chain is shown here with its context. The record originates from a study of PD-1 blockade in classical Hodgkin lymphoma. TCRdb keeps only in-frame clones here, not all; method: immunoSEQ multiplex PCR. Of about 4,200 clones detected, roughly 80% appear once; the ten largest clones hold roughly 13%. Time point here: newly diagnosed, previously untreated cHL patient sample. Researchers pulled CD8+ T cells out of thawed PBMCs using magnetic negative selection. Source material: CD8+ T cells from blood. The TCR sequence derives from a human donor with classical Hodgkin lymphoma.

CDR3 coding DNA: TGTGCCAGCAGCGTAGCTGGAAACACTGAAGCTTTCTTT. Translated, it gives CASSVAGNTEAFF. The chain has TRBV9 and TRBJ1-1; D not certain. V lost 0 bases to trimming and J lost 2 bases, with 5 bases between them. The V gene's germline CDR1 is SGDLS and CDR2 YYNGEE. The CDR3 runs 13 residues.